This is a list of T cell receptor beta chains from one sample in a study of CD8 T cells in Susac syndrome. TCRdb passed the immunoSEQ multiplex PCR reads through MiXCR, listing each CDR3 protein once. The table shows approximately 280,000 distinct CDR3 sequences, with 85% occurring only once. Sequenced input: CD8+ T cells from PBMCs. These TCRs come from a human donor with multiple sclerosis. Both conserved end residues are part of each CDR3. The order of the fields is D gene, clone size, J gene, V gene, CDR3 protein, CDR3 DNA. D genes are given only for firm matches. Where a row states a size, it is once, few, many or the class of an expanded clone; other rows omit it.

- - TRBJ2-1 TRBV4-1 CASSPSAGGLHSYNEQFF TGCGCCAGCAGCCCAAGCGCCGGCGGCCTCCACTCCTACAATGAGCAGTTCTTC
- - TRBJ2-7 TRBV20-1 CSARDSQSYEQYF TGCAGTGCTAGAGATTCGCAGTCCTACGAGCAGTACTTC
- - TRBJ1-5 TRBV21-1 CASSKFFWGVSNQPQHF TGTGCCAGCAGCAAATTTTTTTGGGGGGTTAGCAATCAGCCCCAGCATTTT
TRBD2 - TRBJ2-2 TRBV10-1 CASSEHRAGRAGELFF TGCGCCAGCAGTGAGCACCGAGCGGGAAGGGCTGGGGAGCTGTTTTTT
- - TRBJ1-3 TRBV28 CASSFDGYGNTIYF TGTGCCAGCAGTTTTGACGGTTATGGAAACACCATATATTTT
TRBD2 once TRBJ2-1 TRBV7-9 CASSCGLAGDCNEQFF TGTGCCAGCAGCTGTGGACTAGCGGGAGACTGCAATGAGCAGTTCTTC
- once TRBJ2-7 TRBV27 CASSLSTAFSDEQYF TGTGCCAGCAGTTTATCCACCGCTTTCTCGGACGAGCAGTACTTC
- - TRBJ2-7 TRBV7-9 CASSLIQEGLYEQYF TGTGCCAGCAGCTTAATACAGGAGGGCCTCTACGAGCAGTACTTC
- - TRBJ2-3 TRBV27 CASSPLPGAEADTQYF TGTGCCAGCAGTCCCCTCCCCGGGGCCGAGGCAGATACGCAGTATTTT
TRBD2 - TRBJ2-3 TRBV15 CATSRDGGTSGTSTDTQYF TGTGCCACCAGCAGAGATGGGGGGACTAGCGGGACTAGCACAGATACGCAGTATTTT
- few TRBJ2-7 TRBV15 CATSRGPGDISYEQYF TGTGCCACCAGCAGAGGGCCAGGGGACATCTCCTACGAGCAGTACTTC
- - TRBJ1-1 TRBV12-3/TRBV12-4 CASRLGDTEAFF TGTGCCAGCAGACTCGGAGACACTGAAGCTTTCTTT
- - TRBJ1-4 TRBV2 CAGTTGNHNEKLFF TGTGCCGGGACAACGGGGAATCATAATGAAAAACTGTTTTTT
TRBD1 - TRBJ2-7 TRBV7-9 CASSSPRDRGNEQYF TGTGCCAGCAGCTCCCCCCGGGACAGGGGGAACGAGCAGTACTTC
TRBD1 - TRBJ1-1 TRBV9 CASSVDRATEAFF TGTGCCAGCAGCGTTGACAGGGCCACTGAAGCTTTCTTT
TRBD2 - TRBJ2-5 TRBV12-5 CASGLAPGGETQYF TGTGCTAGTGGTTTGGCTCCGGGGGGAGAGACCCAGTACTTC
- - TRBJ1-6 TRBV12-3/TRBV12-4 CASSLWQGTGSPLHF TGTGCCAGCAGTTTATGGCAGGGAACGGGTTCACCCCTCCACTTT
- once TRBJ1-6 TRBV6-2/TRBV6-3 CASIPSVGIGSPLHF TGTGCCAGCATCCCGTCCGTGGGAATTGGTTCACCCCTCCACTTT
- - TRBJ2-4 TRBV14 CASSQEGQGSAKNIQYF TGTGCCAGCAGCCAAGAAGGGCAGGGTTCGGCCAAAAACATTCAGTACTTC
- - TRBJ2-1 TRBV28 CASRPQGNDNEQFF TGTGCCAGCAGACCACAAGGTAACGACAATGAGCAGTTCTTC
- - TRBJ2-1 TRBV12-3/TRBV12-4 CASSLTSVRNNEQFF TGTGCCAGCAGTTTAACTTCCGTTCGTAACAATGAGCAGTTCTTC
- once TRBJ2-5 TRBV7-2 CASSPDGAPQETQYF TGTGCCAGCAGCCCCGATGGGGCTCCACAAGAGACCCAGTACTTC
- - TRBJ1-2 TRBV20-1 CSARDDKGYGYTF TGCAGTGCTAGAGATGACAAAGGCTATGGCTACACCTTC
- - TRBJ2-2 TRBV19 CASSTSPEGGELFF TGTGCCAGTAGTACCTCCCCGGAGGGCGGGGAGCTGTTTTTT
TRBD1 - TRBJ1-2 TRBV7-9 CASTHSRTGTNYGYTF TGTGCCAGCACCCACTCACGGACAGGGACTAACTATGGCTACACCTTC
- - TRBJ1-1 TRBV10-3 CAISVRLGEAFF TGTGCCATCAGTGTCCGTTTGGGTGAAGCTTTCTTT
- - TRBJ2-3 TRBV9 CASSATGPDTQYF TGTGCCAGCAGCGCCACAGGGCCAGATACGCAGTATTTT
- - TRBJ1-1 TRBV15 CATSRVLPNTEAFF TGTGCCACCAGCAGAGTTCTCCCCAACACTGAAGCTTTCTTT
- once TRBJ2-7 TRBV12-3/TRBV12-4 CAVSPGPIYEQYF TGTGCCGTGAGCCCGGGGCCTATTTACGAGCAGTACTTC
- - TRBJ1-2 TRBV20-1 CSARENLGDRETAGYTF TGCAGTGCTAGAGAAAACCTGGGCGATAGGGAAACGGCGGGCTACACCTTC
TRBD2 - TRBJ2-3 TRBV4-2 CASSQSLAGGTDTQYF TGTGCCAGCAGCCAGTCATTAGCGGGAGGCACAGATACGCAGTATTTT
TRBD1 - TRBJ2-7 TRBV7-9 CASSYGQAEQYF TGTGCCAGCAGCTACGGACAGGCCGAGCAGTACTTC
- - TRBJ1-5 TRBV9 CASSVAGTFQPQHF TGTGCCAGCAGCGTCGCCGGGACATTCCAGCCCCAGCATTTT
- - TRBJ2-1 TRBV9 CASSVRAARDNEQFF TGTGCCAGCAGCGTTCGGGCAGCCAGGGACAATGAGCAGTTCTTC
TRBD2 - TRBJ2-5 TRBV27 CASSLSVGAGETQYF TGTGCCAGCAGTTTATCCGTAGGAGCGGGGGAGACCCAGTACTTC
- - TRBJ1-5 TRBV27 CASSFGGVGQPQHF TGTGCCAGCAGTTTTGGAGGGGTAGGACAGCCCCAGCATTTT
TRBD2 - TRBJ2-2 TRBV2 CASSATSGERYTGELFF TGTGCCAGCAGCGCGACTAGCGGGGAACGTTACACCGGGGAGCTGTTTTTT